The rows below give T cell receptor beta chains drawn from one sample of a study of cytomegalovirus exposure and HLA in healthy donors. Data came from immunoSEQ multiplex PCR; TCRdb stores just in-frame clones and leaves some out. The sample lists some 340,000 clones; about 85% were seen once. Specimen: PBMCs. These receptors came from a woman aged 30 to 39 in good health and CMV-seropositive. The CDR3 runs from the conserved cysteine through the conserved F or W. A D gene is named only where the DNA matches it firmly. Clone sizes are given selectively: once, few, many, or a class where the clone is expanded.

V: TRBV27
size: .
D: .
J: TRBJ2-1
DNA: TGTGCCAGCAGTTTCTCGGGGGCCGAGGCGCGTGAGCAGTTCTTC
CDR3: CASSFSGAEAREQFF

V: TRBV10-3
size: .
D: TRBD2
J: TRBJ2-2
DNA: TGTGCCATCAGTGGTCTCGCGGGGGGTGTCGACGCCGGGGAGCTGTTTTTT
CDR3: CAISGLAGGVDAGELFF

V: TRBV5-1
size: .
D: TRBD2
J: TRBJ2-1
DNA: TGCGCCAGCAGCTTGGCCAGGACTAGCGGCTCCTACAATGAGCAGTTCTTC
CDR3: CASSLARTSGSYNEQFF

V: TRBV6-5
size: .
D: TRBD1
J: TRBJ1-1
DNA: TGTGCCACCGTGGGACAGGGGGCCTCTGAAGCTTTCTTT
CDR3: CATVGQGASEAFF

V: TRBV30
size: .
D: .
J: TRBJ1-5
DNA: TGTGCCTGGAGTGTTCTAGGACAGACCCAGCATTTT
CDR3: CAWSVLGQTQHF

V: TRBV7-6
size: .
D: TRBD1
J: TRBJ1-5
DNA: TGTGCCAGCAGCCCCAGGTCAGGGGGACAGGGCAATCAGCCCCAGCATTTT
CDR3: CASSPRSGGQGNQPQHF

V: TRBV29-1
size: .
D: .
J: TRBJ2-7
DNA: TGCAGCGTAACGACAGGCGACTCCTACGAGCAGTACTTC
CDR3: CSVTTGDSYEQYF

V: TRBV27
size: .
D: .
J: TRBJ2-7
DNA: TGTGCCAGCAGTTTAAGGGCGGATTACCCCTACGAGCAGTACTTC
CDR3: CASSLRADYPYEQYF

V: TRBV5-6
size: .
D: .
J: TRBJ1-2
DNA: TGTGCCAGCAGCTTGGGGGACACCGGCTACACCTTC
CDR3: CASSLGDTGYTF

V: TRBV27
size: .
D: .
J: TRBJ2-1
DNA: TGTGCCAGCAGTTTTTTCGCACCGAACAATGAGCAGTTCTTC
CDR3: CASSFFAPNNEQFF

V: TRBV28
size: .
D: TRBD1
J: TRBJ1-4
DNA: TGTGCCAGCAGTTTTGGCCCAGACAGGGGGGTTGAAAAACTGTTTTTT
CDR3: CASSFGPDRGVEKLFF

V: TRBV7-8
size: .
D: .
J: TRBJ1-2
DNA: TGTGCCAGCAGCGCGCGAACTGGGACCCTCTATGGCTACACCTTC
CDR3: CASSARTGTLYGYTF

V: TRBV27
size: .
D: TRBD1
J: TRBJ2-7
DNA: TGTGCCAGCAGTTTATTGGGGACAGCCTACGAGCAGTACTTC
CDR3: CASSLLGTAYEQYF

V: TRBV15
size: .
D: .
J: TRBJ1-4
DNA: TGTGCCACCTCAGCTAATGAAAAACTGTTTTTT
CDR3: CATSANEKLFF

V: TRBV9
size: .
D: .
J: TRBJ1-2
DNA: TGTGCCAGCAGCGTCTCCGAGGGGTATGGCTACACCTTC
CDR3: CASSVSEGYGYTF

V: TRBV11-2
size: .
D: .
J: TRBJ1-1
DNA: TGTGCCAGCAGCTTAGGGGGGACAATTGAAGCTTTCTTT
CDR3: CASSLGGTIEAFF

V: TRBV5-6
size: once
D: .
J: TRBJ2-2
DNA: TGTGCCAGCAGCTTGGAACAGGCCGGGGAGCTGTTTTTT
CDR3: CASSLEQAGELFF

V: TRBV2
size: .
D: TRBD1
J: TRBJ1-1
DNA: TGTGCCAGCCTCCCGACGGGACAGGCAAACGCTGAAGCTTTCTTT
CDR3: CASLPTGQANAEAFF

V: TRBV30
size: .
D: TRBD2
J: TRBJ2-3
DNA: TGTGCCTGGAGCCCGGGACTAGCGTCCACAGATACGCAGTATTTT
CDR3: CAWSPGLASTDTQYF

V: TRBV18
size: once
D: TRBD1
J: TRBJ1-2
DNA: TGTGCCAGCTCACCAATGGAGGGGGCCAACTATGGCTACACCTTC
CDR3: CASSPMEGANYGYTF

V: TRBV11-2
size: .
D: TRBD1
J: TRBJ1-5
DNA: TGTGCCAGCAGCTTAGGGGACAGGGATAATCAGCCCCAGCATTTT
CDR3: CASSLGDRDNQPQHF

V: TRBV7-2
size: few
D: .
J: TRBJ2-5
DNA: TGTGCCAGCAGCTTGGCCCGTCAAGAGACCCAGTACTTC
CDR3: CASSLARQETQYF

V: TRBV4-1
size: .
D: .
J: TRBJ1-6
DNA: TGCGCCAGCAGCCAAGGTCTGGGTTCACCCCTCCACTTT
CDR3: CASSQGLGSPLHF

V: TRBV6-1
size: .
D: .
J: TRBJ2-2
DNA: TGTGCCAGCGTGGGTCGGACACGGTCAACCGGGGAGCTGTTTTTT
CDR3: CASVGRTRSTGELFF

V: TRBV9
size: .
D: TRBD1
J: TRBJ2-6
DNA: TGTGCCAGCAGCGTAAAGGTAACCGGGACAGGGGACGCCTCTGGGGCCAACGTCCTGACTTTC
CDR3: CASSVKVTGTGDASGANVLTF

V: TRBV30
size: .
D: .
J: TRBJ1-2
DNA: TGTGCCTGGAGGACCCCAGGGTCCTATGGCTACACCTTC
CDR3: CAWRTPGSYGYTF

V: TRBV5-1
size: .
D: .
J: TRBJ1-3
DNA: TGCGCCAGCAGCGACGGGAGCCCCGTGGGAAACACCATATATTTT
CDR3: CASSDGSPVGNTIYF

V: TRBV9
size: .
D: TRBD1
J: TRBJ2-1
DNA: TGTGCCAGCAGCGGACAGGGGGGTAATGAGCAGTTCTTC
CDR3: CASSGQGGNEQFF

V: TRBV21-1
size: .
D: .
J: TRBJ2-5
DNA: TGTGCCAGCAGCAAAGAGAGGCTTGGGGGTTTAGTGACCCAGTACTTC
CDR3: CASSKERLGGLVTQYF

V: TRBV2
size: .
D: .
J: TRBJ1-2
DNA: TGTGCCAGCAGTCCAGGGTTTCGGAACTATGGCTACACCTTC
CDR3: CASSPGFRNYGYTF

V: TRBV20-1
size: .
D: .
J: TRBJ1-1
DNA: TGCAGTACCCAGGCGCACAGTGAAGCTTTCTTT
CDR3: CSTQAHSEAFF

V: TRBV30
size: .
D: .
J: TRBJ1-1
DNA: TGTGCCTTAAATCAGGGTGCTGAAGCTTTCTTT
CDR3: CALNQGAEAFF

V: TRBV13
size: .
D: TRBD1
J: TRBJ2-7
DNA: TGTGCCAGCAGCCCACCGGGACAGGGCTACGAGCAGTACTTC
CDR3: CASSPPGQGYEQYF

V: TRBV6-5
size: .
D: .
J: TRBJ1-4
DNA: TGTGCCAGCAGCCAGGACCCTAATGAAAAACTGTTTTTT
CDR3: CASSQDPNEKLFF

V: TRBV4-3
size: .
D: TRBD2
J: TRBJ2-1
DNA: TGCGCCAGCAGCCAAGTAACTAGCGGATATCTCTCCTACAATGAGCAGTTCTTC
CDR3: CASSQVTSGYLSYNEQFF

V: TRBV27
size: .
D: TRBD2
J: TRBJ2-1
DNA: TGTGCCAGCAGCACTAGCGGGGGGTTTAATGAGCAGTTCTTC
CDR3: CASSTSGGFNEQFF